The source of this T cell receptor beta chain is a study of T cell repertoires in cytomegalovirus infection. Study-level information: Selection of CMV epitopes for the study included recently identified HLA-C-restricted and well-studied HLA-B-restricted ones. Indicated by public TCR beta signatures were CMV infection and matching HLA type. General study results and limits: CMV-specific TCR beta clonotypes restricted by HLA-C were the ones dominating the ex vivo response. Adding up the frequency of public TCR beta families identified people who carried CMV plus the relevant HLA.

CDR3 length: 15 residues. CDR1 is SNHLY, CDR2 FYNNEI, per germline. Trimming removed 5 bases at V and 6 bases at J, with 16 bases between. This clonotype turned up a few times. Antigen: not known. Each CDR3 protein gets one entry after TCRdb re-called the reads with MiXCR. The sample holds about a million distinct CDR3 sequences, about a third seen once. This receptor was taken from a human donor in good health (CMV status not recorded). Some clones in this sample may be carry-over from other donors' samples. The input for sequencing was cultured CD8+ T cells from PBMCs, taken from culture after CMV antigen stimulation. This rearrangement joins TRBV2 to TRBJ1-4; TRBD1 is a possible D gene (6 bases). The CDR3 region has the DNA TGTGCCAGCAGTCCAAGAGAACAGGGCCATGAAAAACTGTTTTTT. Protein sequence: CASSPREQGHEKLFF.